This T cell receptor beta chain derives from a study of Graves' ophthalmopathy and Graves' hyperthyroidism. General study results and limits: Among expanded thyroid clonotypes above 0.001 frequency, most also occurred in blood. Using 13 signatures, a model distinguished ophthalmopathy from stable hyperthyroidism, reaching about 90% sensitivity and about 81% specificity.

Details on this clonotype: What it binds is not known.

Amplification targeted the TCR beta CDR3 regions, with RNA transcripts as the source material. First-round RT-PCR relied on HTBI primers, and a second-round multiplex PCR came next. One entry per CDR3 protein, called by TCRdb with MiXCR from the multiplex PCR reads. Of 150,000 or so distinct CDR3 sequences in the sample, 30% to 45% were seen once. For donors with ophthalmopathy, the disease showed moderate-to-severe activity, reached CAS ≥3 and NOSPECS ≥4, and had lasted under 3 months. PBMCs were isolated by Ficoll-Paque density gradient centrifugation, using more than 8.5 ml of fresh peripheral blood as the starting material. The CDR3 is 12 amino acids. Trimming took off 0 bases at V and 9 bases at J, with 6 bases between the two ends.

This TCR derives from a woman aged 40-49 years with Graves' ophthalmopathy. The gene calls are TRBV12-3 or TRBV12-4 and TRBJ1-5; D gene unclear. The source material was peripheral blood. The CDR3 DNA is TGTGCCAGCAGTTTAGCAATGGCGCCCCAGCATTTT. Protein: CASSLAMAPQHF.